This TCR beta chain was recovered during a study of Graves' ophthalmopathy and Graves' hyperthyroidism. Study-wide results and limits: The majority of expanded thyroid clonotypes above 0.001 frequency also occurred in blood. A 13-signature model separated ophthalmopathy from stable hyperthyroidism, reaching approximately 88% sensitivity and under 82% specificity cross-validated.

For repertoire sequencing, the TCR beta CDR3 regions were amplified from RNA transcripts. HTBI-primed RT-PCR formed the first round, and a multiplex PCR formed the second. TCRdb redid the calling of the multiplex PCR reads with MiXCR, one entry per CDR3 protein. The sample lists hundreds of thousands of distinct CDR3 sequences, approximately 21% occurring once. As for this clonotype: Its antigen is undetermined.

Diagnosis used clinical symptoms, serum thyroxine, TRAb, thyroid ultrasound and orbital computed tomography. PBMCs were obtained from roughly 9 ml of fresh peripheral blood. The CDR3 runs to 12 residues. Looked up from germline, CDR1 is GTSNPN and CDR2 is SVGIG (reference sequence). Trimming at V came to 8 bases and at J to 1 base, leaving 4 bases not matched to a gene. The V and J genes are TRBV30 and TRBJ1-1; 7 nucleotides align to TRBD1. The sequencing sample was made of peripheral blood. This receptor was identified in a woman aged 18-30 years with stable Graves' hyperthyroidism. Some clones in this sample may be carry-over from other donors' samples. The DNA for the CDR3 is TGTGCCGGAGGGGACAGGAACACTGAAGCTTTCTTT. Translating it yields CAGGDRNTEAFF.